These 32 T cell receptor beta chains came from one sample sequenced in a study of molecular identifiers for immune sequencing clone quantification. One entry per CDR3 protein, called by TCRdb with MiXCR from the PCR reads. The sample shows roughly 90,000 distinct CDR3 sequences, 20% to 25% of them seen only once. Sequences were obtained from naive CD8+ T cells from blood, with Jurkat cell RNA spiked in. Subset meaning: FACS-sorted CD8+CD4-CCR7+CD45RA+ naive T cells. The receptors were gathered from a human donor in good health. Some libraries in this study had Jurkat cell RNA spiked in.

About this clonotype itself: At one of its ends the junction is not consistent with the germline gene, which may arise from a read error. This sequence joins TRBV9 and TRBJ2-4, with D tentatively TRBD1 (5 bases). CDR1 is SGDLS, CDR2 YYNGEE, per germline. The CDR3 has 14 residues. Written as DNA, the CDR3 is TGTGCCAACAGCGTAGGGGCGTCCAAAAACATTCAGTACTTC. Its translation is CANSVGASKNIQYF.

This clonotype was counted many times. The rearrangement joins TRBV7-9 to TRBJ2-7, with 7 bases matching TRBD1. The CDR3 is 14 residues long. V shed 5 bases, J shed 5 bases, and the junction held 9 bases outside the gene matches. Looked up from germline, CDR1 is SEHNR and CDR2 is FQNEAQ (reference sequence). The CDR3 DNA reads TGTGCCAGCAGCACGCGACAGGGCCGCGACGAGCAGTACTTC. This sequence encodes CASSTRQGRDEQYF. The full variable domain, completed using reference TRBV7-9 and TRBJ2-7, is DTGVSQNPRHKITKRGQNVTFRCDPISEHNRLYWYRQTLGQGPEFLTYFQNEAQLEKSRLLSDRFSAERPKGSFSTLEIQRTEQGDSAMYLCASSTRQGRDEQYFGPGTRLTVT.

This chain uses TRBV27 with TRBJ1-1; 11 bases line up with TRBD1. Per the germline V gene, CDR1 is MNHEY and CDR2 is SMNVEV (reference sequence). Germline trimming cut 8 bases from V and 5 bases from J; bases unmatched to any gene: 7. The CDR3 consists of 14 residues. The CDR3: CASRDRGIVTEAFF. The CDR3 DNA reads as TGTGCCAGCCGGGACAGGGGGATTGTTACTGAAGCTTTCTTT.

This clonotype was counted a few times. The J gene is TRBJ2-1, the V gene TRBV30; 7 bases are shared with TRBD1. CDR3 length: 14 residues. Per germline, CDR1 GTSNPN and CDR2 SVGIG (reference sequence). V shed 4 bases and J 3 bases; nucleotides not matched to a gene: 6. CDR3 amino acids: CAWKDRVDYNEQFF. CDR3 bases: TGTGCCTGGAAAGACAGGGTAGACTACAATGAGCAGTTCTTC.

This clonotype was recorded at least ten times. The V call is TRBV7-2, the J call TRBJ1-4, with 9 bases aligning to TRBD1. This CDR3 is built from 17 residues. CDR1 and CDR2 (germline): SGHTA, FQGNSA. With V trimmed by 5 bases and J by 0 bases, 7 bases remained unmatched. The CDR3: CASSMGQGLATNEKLFF. The CDR3 coding sequence is TGTGCCAGCAGCATGGGACAGGGTCTTGCAACTAATGAAAAACTGTTTTTT. Full variable domain (missing parts from reference TRBV7-2 and TRBJ1-4): GAGVSQSPSNKVTEKGKDVELRCDPISGHTALYWYRQSLGQGLEFLIYFQGNSAPDKSGLPSDRFSAERTGGSVSTLTIQRTQQEDSAVYLCASSMGQGLATNEKLFFGSGTQLSVL.

The chain links TRBV5-5 to TRBJ1-3, with a tentative D call TRBD1 (6 bases). Germline values: CDR1 SGHKS, CDR2 YYEKEE (reference sequence). The CDR3 length is 17 residues. The ends were cut back, 0 bases at V and 4 bases at J, with 17 bases in the middle. The CDR3 protein is CASSLEFWGGEGNTIYF. The CDR3 coding sequence is TGTGCCAGCAGCTTGGAATTTTGGGGGGGCGAAGGAAACACCATATATTTT.

The gene calls are TRBV12-3 or TRBV12-4 and TRBJ2-2; tentative D call: TRBD2 (7 bases). V was pared by 8 bases and J by 6 bases, with 10 bases between. The CDR3 consists of 12 residues. The CDR3 region has the DNA TGTGCCAGCGGGGGGGCCGCCGGGGAGCTGTTTTTT. As protein: CASGGAAGELFF.

This clonotype was recorded a few times. The gene calls are TRBV7-9 and TRBJ1-4, with D possibly TRBD1 on 5 matching bases. Germline V gene lookup returns CDR1 SEHNR and CDR2 FQNEAQ (reference sequence). The CDR3 extends over 13 amino acids. V lost 7 bases to trimming and J lost 2 bases, with 8 bases between them. The CDR3 spells CASTGPTNEKLFF. In DNA form, the CDR3 reads TGTGCCAGCACAGGGCCCACTAATGAAAAACTGTTTTTT.

In the case of this clonotype: One end of the junction is discordant with germline, which a read error may explain. The chain carries TRBV9 and TRBJ2-3, with no clear D. Germline values: CDR1 SGDLS, CDR2 YYNGEE. The CDR3 has 13 residues. CDR3 sequence: CVSSSYTGDTQYF. The DNA of the CDR3 is TGTGTCAGCAGTTCCTATACCGGGGATACGCAGTATTTT.

The CDR3 is CASRTGLGANVLTF. CDR3 in DNA: TGTGCCAGCAGGACAGGGTTAGGGGCCAACGTCCTGACTTTC. The rearrangement uses TRBV6-5 and TRBJ2-6, with 7 bases matching TRBD1. V shed 6 bases and J 4 bases; nucleotides not matched to a gene: 3. Germline CDR1 reads MNHEY; CDR2 reads SVGAGI. The length of the CDR3 is 14 residues.

A word on this clonotype: This may stem from a read error, because a much larger clone lies one nucleotide away. The CDR3 here is CASNRNAGLAGASTDTQYF. CDR3 nucleotide sequence: TGTGCCAGCAATAGGAACGCGGGACTAGCGGGGGCAAGCACAGATACGCAGTATTTT. This rearrangement joins TRBV7-6 to TRBJ2-3; 14 bases align to TRBD2. The CDR3 runs 19 residues. Germline V lookup: CDR1 SGHVS, CDR2 FNYEAQ. With 7 bases clipped from V and 0 bases from J, the junction kept 12 bases outside the gene matches.

This clonotype was seen repeatedly, ten times or more. This sequence joins TRBV20-1 and TRBJ2-7; TRBD2 matches 8 bases. Looked up from germline, CDR1 is DFQATT and CDR2 is SNEGSKA (reference sequence). The CDR3 contains 14 residues. The J segment lost 7 bases and the V segment lost 0 bases, leaving 8 bases of the junction unmatched. The CDR3 DNA follows: TGCAGTGCTAGAGATGGACTAGCTGGATATGAGCAGTACTTC. This translates into CSARDGLAGYEQYF.

This clonotype was detected only a few times. The chain is built from TRBV30 and TRBJ2-3, with 9 bases fitting TRBD1. V lost 1 base to trimming and J lost 6 bases; unmatched junction nucleotides: 11. There are 16 residues in the CDR3. CDR1 is GTSNPN, CDR2 SVGIG, per germline (reference sequence). CDR3: CAWSGYRDRDLDTQYF. The CDR3 region has the DNA TGTGCCTGGAGTGGATACCGGGACAGGGACCTCGATACGCAGTATTTT.

The rearrangement uses TRBV24-1 and TRBJ2-7, with 7 bases aligning to TRBD1. The V gene end was trimmed by 3 bases and the J gene end by 0 bases; junction bases not matched to a gene: 13. This CDR3 comprises 18 residues. Germline CDR1 and CDR2: KGHDR and SFDVKD. CDR3 amino acids: CATSDPGQLITPSYEQYF. CDR3 sequence (DNA): TGTGCCACCAGTGATCCGGGACAGCTCATAACGCCCTCCTACGAGCAGTACTTC.

This clonotype was counted a few times. This chain joins TRBV5-6 and TRBJ2-1, with 7 nucleotides matching TRBD1. V shed 4 bases and J 4 bases; nucleotides not matched to a gene: 17. This CDR3 has 18 amino acids. Germline V gives CDR1 SGHDT, CDR2 YYEEEE. As DNA, the CDR3 is TGTGCCAGCAGCGATAAAGACAGGGCCTTCTTCCTTTACAATGAGCAGTTCTTC. It specifies CASSDKDRAFFLYNEQFF. The full variable domain, in which reference TRBV5-6 and TRBJ2-1 provide the parts outside the CDR3, is DAGVTQSPTHLIKTRGQQVTLRCSPKSGHDTVSWYQQALGQGPQFIFQYYEEEERQRGNFPDRFSGHQFPNYSSELNVNALLLGDSALYLCASSDKDRAFFLYNEQFFGPGTRLTVL.

Points on this clonotype: A clone one base away is much larger, so this may be a read error. V and J are TRBV7-2 and TRBJ1-5; D gene ambiguous. CDR3 length: 14 amino acids. Germline values: CDR1 SGHTA, CDR2 FQGNSA. The V gene lost 9 bases and the J gene lost 2 bases, with 14 bases spanning the gap. The CDR3 DNA is TGTGCCAGAATCCCCTGGGGTGGCAATCAGCCCCAGCATTTT. It yields the protein CARIPWGGNQPQHF.

This clonotype was counted a few times. The chain links TRBV12-3 or TRBV12-4 to TRBJ2-3; TRBD2 agrees at 9 bases. CDR3 size: 16 residues. Trimming took 3 bases from V and 8 from J; bases not matched to a gene: 12. The CDR3 loop reads CASSFAGGQILGTQYF. The CDR3 DNA follows: TGTGCCAGCAGTTTTGCGGGGGGGCAAATCCTGGGTACGCAGTATTTT.

A remark on this clonotype: The CDR3 ends on some other residue instead of the conserved phenylalanine or tryptophan, so this is likely a read error. This sequence joins TRBV4-3 and TRBJ2-7, with a possible D match to TRBD2 (5 bases). CDR1 is LGHNA, CDR2 YSLEER, per germline. The CDR3 is made up of 14 amino acids. V lost 0 bases, J lost 0 bases, and 6 bases lay in between. The CDR3 DNA reads as TGCGCCAGCAGCCAAGATGAGGGCTCCTACGAGCAGTACATC. Its protein product is CASSQDEGSYEQYI.

V is TRBV4-3 and J is TRBJ2-3; 14 positions agree with TRBD2. Germline V gives CDR1 LGHNA, CDR2 YSLEER. CDR3 length equals 16 residues. Trimming took 4 bases from V and 10 from J; bases not matched to a gene: 10. The CDR3 loop reads CASSPWTSGGYTAQYF. The CDR3 bases are TGCGCCAGCAGCCCCTGGACTAGCGGGGGGTACACTGCGCAGTATTTT.

The table lists this clonotype with a few counts. This chain uses TRBV4-3 with TRBJ2-1; 9 positions agree with TRBD1. The CDR3 runs 15 residues. Germline lookup yields CDR1 LGHNA and CDR2 YSLEER. Germline trimming cut 4 bases from V and 7 bases from J; bases unmatched to any gene: 8. CDR3 in amino acids: CASSRPGQGDNEQFF. CDR3 in DNA: TGCGCCAGCAGCCGTCCGGGACAGGGTGATAATGAGCAGTTCTTC.

On this clonotype: With a much larger clone just one base away, this may be a read error. The rearrangement links TRBV12-3 or TRBV12-4 to TRBJ2-3; the match to TRBD2 covers 7 bases. The CDR3 is 16 amino acids. CDR3 nucleotide sequence: TGTGCCGGCAGTTTCGGCCAGGGAGGGTTCGCAGATACGCAGTATTTT. Amino acid sequence: CAGSFGQGGFADTQYF.

A few counts support this clonotype. The chain recombines TRBV4-1 with TRBJ1-2, with a possible D match to TRBD1 (6 bases). This CDR3 contains 16 residues. Trimming stripped 3 bases from V and 4 bases from J, with 18 bases between. Germline V lookup: CDR1 MGHRA, CDR2 YSYEKL. The CDR3 bases are TGCGCCAGCAGCCAGCAAGAAACAGGGTTTGGCTATGGCTACACCTTC. This encodes CASSQQETGFGYGYTF.

This clonotype has at least ten counts. This rearrangement joins TRBV7-8 to TRBJ2-3; 7 positions agree with TRBD2. The CDR3 length is 17 residues. The V segment lost 5 bases and the J segment 0 bases; nucleotides outside the gene matches: 11. Germline V lookup: CDR1 SGHVS, CDR2 FQNEAQ. This CDR3 is CASSPIGAGDSTDTQYF. The CDR3 DNA sequence: TGTGCCAGCAGCCCCATCGGTGCGGGGGACAGCACAGATACGCAGTATTTT. The complete variable domain, with remaining parts taken from reference TRBV7-8 and TRBJ2-3, reads GAGVSQSPRYKVAKRGQDVALRCDPISGHVSLFWYQQALGQGPEFLTYFQNEAQLDKSGLPSDRFFAERPEGSVSTLKIQRTQQEDSAVYLCASSPIGAGDSTDTQYFGPGTRLTVL.

This clonotype has at least ten counts. The CDR3 is CASSLALSEQETQYF. In DNA form, the CDR3 reads TGTGCCAGCAGCTTAGCGTTGTCGGAACAAGAGACCCAGTACTTC. The V gene is TRBV7-6, the J gene TRBJ2-5; D gene unclear. From germline, CDR1 is SGHVS and CDR2 FNYEAQ. CDR3 length: 15 residues. The V gene lost 0 bases and the J gene lost 2 bases, with 10 bases spanning the gap.

V usage is TRBV7-9 and J usage is TRBJ2-2; 9 nucleotides align to TRBD2. V was pared by 8 bases and J by 7 bases, with 8 bases of the junction left unmatched. The CDR3 extends over 14 amino acids. Germline-derived CDR1 and CDR2 are SEHNR and FQNEAQ (reference sequence). The CDR3 DNA reads as TGTGCCAGCGGGCTAGCGGGAATTGGCGGGGAGCTGTTTTTT. Translation: CASGLAGIGGELFF.

This clonotype was picked up many times. V usage is TRBV5-4 and J usage is TRBJ2-7; TRBD1 matches 7 bases. The CDR3 has 15 residues. Unmatched junction bases numbered 5, after V lost 0 bases and J lost 2 bases. Germline V gives CDR1 SGHNT, CDR2 YYREEE (reference sequence). Here the CDR3 reads CASSLGVGGPYEQYF. The CDR3 region has the DNA TGTGCCAGCAGCTTGGGTGTAGGGGGCCCCTACGAGCAGTACTTC.

This chain connects TRBV7-9 to TRBJ2-1; D is possibly TRBD1 (7 bases). Germline values: CDR1 SEHNR, CDR2 FQNEAQ (reference sequence). Deletions cut 0 bases from V and 12 bases from J, with 33 bases between. The CDR3 is 20 amino acids. The CDR3 sequence is CASSLATMPRGALLNRRQFF. The CDR3 coding sequence is TGTGCCAGCAGCTTAGCCACGATGCCCAGGGGGGCTCTTTTAAACCGCCGGCAGTTCTTC. The full variable domain, with the rest looked up from reference TRBV7-9 and TRBJ2-1, is DTGVSQNPRHKITKRGQNVTFRCDPISEHNRLYWYRQTLGQGPEFLTYFQNEAQLEKSRLLSDRFSAERPKGSFSTLEIQRTEQGDSAMYLCASSLATMPRGALLNRRQFFGPGTRLTVL.

This clonotype was counted ten times or more. The rearrangement joins TRBV7-2 to TRBJ2-3, with 9 bases identical to TRBD2. The CDR3 has 14 amino acids. Trimming removed 3 bases from V and 4 bases from J; junction bases left unmatched: 2. Germline values: CDR1 SGHTA, CDR2 FQGNSA. The CDR3 is CASSFAGGADTQYF. For the CDR3, the DNA is TGTGCCAGCAGCTTCGCGGGAGGGGCAGATACGCAGTATTTT.

The sample holds a few counts of this clonotype. V and J are TRBV21-1 and TRBJ2-5; the listed D gene, TRBD1, was not tested against the DNA. TRBV21-1 is listed as a pseudogene. This CDR3 region has 21 residues. The DNA for the CDR3 is TGTGCCAGCAGCCCTATTCGACCCCCCGGGACAGGGGCGGAATACGGAGAGACCCAGTACTTC. It is translated as CASSPIRPPGTGAEYGETQYF.

By share of the sample, this clonotype is medium-sized. This chain uses TRBV29-1 with TRBJ2-5; D may match TRBD1 or TRBD2 (6 bases each). V lost 0 bases and J 3 bases, leaving 32 bases between the germline ends. Looked up from germline, CDR1 is SQVTM and CDR2 is ANQGSEA. The CDR3 runs 21 residues. The CDR3 DNA reads TGCAGCGTTGAAGATCCGTTCGAGACAGGCTTAGCGGAGCGGGCCGAAGAGACCCAGTACTTC. Residues: CSVEDPFETGLAERAEETQYF.

This clonotype was seen only a few times. The gene calls are TRBV4-3 and TRBJ2-7; D possibly corresponds to TRBD2 (6 bases). The CDR3 extends over 15 amino acids. V lost 4 bases to trimming and J lost 2 bases, with 15 bases between them. Germline lookup yields CDR1 LGHNA and CDR2 YSLEER. This chain's CDR3 is CASSPRDSPTYEQYF. CDR3 bases: TGCGCCAGCAGCCCTCGGGACTCTCCTACCTACGAGCAGTACTTC.

This clonotype has a handful of counts. In nucleotides, the CDR3 is TGCGCCAGCAGCATACTCGGCGGACACACAGATACGCAGTATTTT. This translates into CASSILGGHTDTQYF. The chain joins TRBV5-1 to TRBJ2-3; TRBD1 is a possible D gene (5 bases). The V end lost 4 bases, the J end lost 2 bases, and 14 bases lay between the germline ends. This CDR3 has 15 amino acids. Germline values: CDR1 SGHRS, CDR2 YFSETQ.